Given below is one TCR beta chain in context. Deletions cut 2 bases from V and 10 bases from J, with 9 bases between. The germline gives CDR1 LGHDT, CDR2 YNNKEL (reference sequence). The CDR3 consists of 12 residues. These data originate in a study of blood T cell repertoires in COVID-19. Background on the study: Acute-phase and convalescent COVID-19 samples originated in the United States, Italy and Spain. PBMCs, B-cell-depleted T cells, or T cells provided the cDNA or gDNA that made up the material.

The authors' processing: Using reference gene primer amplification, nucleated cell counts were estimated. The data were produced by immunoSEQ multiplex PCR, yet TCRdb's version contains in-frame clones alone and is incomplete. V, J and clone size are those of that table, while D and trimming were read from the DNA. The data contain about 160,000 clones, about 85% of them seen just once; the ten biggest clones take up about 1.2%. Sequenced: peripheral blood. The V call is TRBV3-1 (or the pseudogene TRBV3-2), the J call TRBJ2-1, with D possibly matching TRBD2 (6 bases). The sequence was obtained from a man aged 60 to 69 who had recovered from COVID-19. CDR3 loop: CASSQPRGEQFF. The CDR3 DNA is TGTGCCAGCAGCCAACCTCGGGGGGAGCAGTTCTTC.